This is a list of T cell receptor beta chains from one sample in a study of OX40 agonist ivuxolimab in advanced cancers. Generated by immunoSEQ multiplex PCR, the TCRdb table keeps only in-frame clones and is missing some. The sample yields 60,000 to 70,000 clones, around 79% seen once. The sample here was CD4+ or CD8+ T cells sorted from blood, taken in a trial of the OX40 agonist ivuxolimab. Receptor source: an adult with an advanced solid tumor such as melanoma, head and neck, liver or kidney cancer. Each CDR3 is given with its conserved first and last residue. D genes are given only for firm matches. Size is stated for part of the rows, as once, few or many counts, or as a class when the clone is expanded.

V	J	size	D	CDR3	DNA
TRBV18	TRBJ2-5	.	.	CASSPKETQYF	TGTGCCAGCTCACCGAAAGAGACCCAGTACTTC
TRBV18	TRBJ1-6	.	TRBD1	CASSPRDRGSYNSPLHF	TGTGCCAGCTCACCACGGGACAGGGGGTCCTATAATTCACCCCTCCACTTT
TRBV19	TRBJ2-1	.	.	CASSMIAADNEQFF	TGTGCCAGTAGTATGATAGCAGCTGACAATGAGCAGTTCTTC
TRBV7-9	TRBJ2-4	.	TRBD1	CASSQGQGGWNIQYF	TGTGCCAGCAGCCAGGGACAGGGAGGTTGGAACATTCAGTACTTC
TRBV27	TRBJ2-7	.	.	CASSFPEGEQYF	TGTGCCAGCAGTTTCCCTGAGGGGGAGCAGTACTTC
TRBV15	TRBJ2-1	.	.	CATSREQVWSEQFF	TGTGCCACCAGCAGAGAGCAAGTGTGGAGTGAGCAGTTCTTC
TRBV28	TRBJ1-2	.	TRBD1	CASSQQGGIRGYTF	TGTGCCAGCAGTCAGCAGGGGGGAATCCGTGGCTACACCTTC
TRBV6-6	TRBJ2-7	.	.	CASSVSPDEQYF	TGTGCCAGCAGTGTTTCGCCGGACGAGCAGTACTTC
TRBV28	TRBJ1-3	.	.	CASSLFPNTIYF	TGTGCCAGCAGCCTCTTTCCAAACACCATATATTTT
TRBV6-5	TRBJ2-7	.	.	CASSSGTAREQYF	TGTGCCAGCAGTTCGGGGACGGCCCGCGAGCAGTACTTC
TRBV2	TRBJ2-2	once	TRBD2	CASSALAGVTGELFF	TGTGCCAGCAGTGCTCTAGCGGGGGTCACCGGGGAGCTGTTTTTT
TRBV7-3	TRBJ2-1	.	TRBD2	CASSSAGLISYNEQFF	TGTGCCAGCAGCTCGGCGGGACTAATCTCCTACAATGAGCAGTTCTTC
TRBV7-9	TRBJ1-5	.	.	CASSISRTGSVGNQPQHF	TGTGCCAGCAGCATTAGCAGAACAGGGTCGGTGGGCAATCAGCCCCAGCATTTT
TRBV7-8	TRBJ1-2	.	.	CASSSSTTVAYGYTF	TGTGCCAGCAGCTCATCGACAACAGTCGCCTATGGCTACACCTTC
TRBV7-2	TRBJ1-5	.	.	CASSPSGGGISNQPQHF	TGTGCCAGCAGCCCATCCGGAGGGGGGATTAGCAATCAGCCCCAGCATTTT
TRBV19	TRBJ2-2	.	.	CASTPAPRSGELFF	TGTGCCAGTACGCCGGCCCCTCGGTCCGGGGAGCTGTTTTTT
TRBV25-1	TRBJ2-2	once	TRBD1	CASSERTGGQNTGELFF	TGTGCCAGCAGTGAGAGGACAGGGGGGCAGAACACCGGGGAGCTGTTTTTT
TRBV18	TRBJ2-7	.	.	CASSPYDRDVPYEQYF	TGTGCCAGCTCACCCTACGACCGGGACGTACCCTACGAGCAGTACTTC
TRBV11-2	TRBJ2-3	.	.	CASSLDLGTDTQYF	TGTGCCAGCAGCTTAGATCTGGGCACGGATACGCAGTATTTT
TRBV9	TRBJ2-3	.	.	CASSVLPEGTDTQYF	TGTGCCAGCAGCGTTCTCCCGGAGGGCACAGATACGCAGTATTTT
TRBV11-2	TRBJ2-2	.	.	CASSLDRQGELFF	TGTGCCAGCAGCTTGGACCGACAAGGGGAGCTGTTTTTT
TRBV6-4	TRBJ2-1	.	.	CASSPSGVSGYNEQFF	TGTGCCAGCAGCCCGAGCGGAGTGAGCGGGTACAATGAGCAGTTCTTC
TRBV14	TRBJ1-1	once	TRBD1	CASRSTGGREAFF	TGTGCCAGCAGGTCCACAGGGGGCCGTGAAGCTTTCTTT
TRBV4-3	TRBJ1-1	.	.	CASSQRFEEVNTEAFF	TGCGCCAGCAGCCAGAGGTTCGAGGAAGTAAACACTGAAGCTTTCTTT
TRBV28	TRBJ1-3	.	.	CASSVTGPELTIYF	TGTGCCAGCAGTGTGACAGGTCCGGAACTCACCATATATTTT
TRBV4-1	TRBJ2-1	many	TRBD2	CASSQLVRAGADEQFF	TGCGCCAGCAGCCAACTCGTACGAGCGGGAGCGGATGAGCAGTTCTTC
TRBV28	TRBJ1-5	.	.	CASSRGYQPQHF	TGTGCCAGCAGCAGGGGTTATCAGCCCCAGCATTTT
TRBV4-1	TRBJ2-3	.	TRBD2	CASSQGSSGGLRSTDTQYF	TGCGCCAGCAGCCAAGGATCTAGCGGGGGCCTGAGAAGCACAGATACGCAGTATTTT
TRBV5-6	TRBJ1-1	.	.	CASSLPLNTEAFF	TGTGCCAGCAGCCTCCCCTTAAACACTGAAGCTTTCTTT
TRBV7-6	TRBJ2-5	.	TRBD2	CASSTSGKETQYF	TGTGCCAGCTCCACTAGCGGAAAAGAGACCCAGTACTTC
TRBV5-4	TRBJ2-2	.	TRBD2	CASSLAGLTGELFF	TGTGCCAGCAGCCTAGCGGGTCTCACCGGGGAGCTGTTTTTT
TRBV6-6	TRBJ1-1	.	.	CASSQDGNTEAFF	TGTGCCAGCAGTCAGGACGGGAACACTGAAGCTTTCTTT
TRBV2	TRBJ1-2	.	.	CASSDPERGWGYTF	TGTGCCAGCAGTGATCCGGAAAGGGGATGGGGCTACACCTTC
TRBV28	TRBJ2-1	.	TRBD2	CASQRGLAQSYNEQFF	TGTGCCAGCCAAAGGGGACTAGCCCAAAGTTACAATGAGCAGTTCTTC
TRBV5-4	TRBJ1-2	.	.	CASSLAGTDGYTF	TGTGCCAGCAGCTTGGCCGGGACCGATGGCTACACCTTC
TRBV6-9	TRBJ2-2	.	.	CASRDGWDTGELFF	TGTGCCAGCAGGGATGGGTGGGACACCGGGGAGCTGTTTTTT
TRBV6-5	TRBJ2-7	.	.	CASSYNSYEQYF	TGTGCCAGCAGTTATAACTCCTACGAGCAGTACTTC
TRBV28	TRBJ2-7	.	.	CATRGMAYEQYF	TGTGCCACCCGCGGGATGGCCTACGAGCAGTACTTC
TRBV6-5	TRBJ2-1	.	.	CASSYSGLNEQFF	TGTGCCAGCAGTTACTCCGGCCTAAATGAGCAGTTCTTC
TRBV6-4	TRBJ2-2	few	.	CASSDGGNTGELFF	TGTGCCAGCAGTGACGGGGGCAACACCGGGGAGCTGTTTTTT
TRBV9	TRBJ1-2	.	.	CASSAGPPYGYTF	TGTGCCAGCAGCGCTGGGCCTCCCTATGGCTACACCTTC
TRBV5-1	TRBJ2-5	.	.	CASSLEGKSPQTQYF	TGCGCCAGCAGCTTGGAGGGGAAAAGTCCCCAGACCCAGTACTTC
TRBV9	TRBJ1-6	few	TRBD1	CASSPTTGGSPLHF	TGTGCCAGCAGCCCGACGACAGGGGGTTCACCCCTCCACTTT
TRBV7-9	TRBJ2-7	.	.	CASSPTGMTYEQYF	TGTGCCAGCAGCCCAACAGGGATGACCTACGAGCAGTACTTC
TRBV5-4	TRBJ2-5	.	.	CASSWGGLPPQETQYF	TGTGCCAGCAGCTGGGGGGGCCTTCCTCCCCAAGAGACCCAGTACTTC
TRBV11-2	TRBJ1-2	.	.	CASSLGGYGYTF	TGTGCCAGCAGCTTGGGGGGGTATGGCTACACCTTC